These 28 T cell receptor beta chains were sequenced from one sample in a study of blood T cell repertoires in COVID-19 (dated by TCRdb to the early 2020s). The library came from the immunoSEQ multiplex PCR assay. The table comes from immuneACCESS by way of TCRdb, which keeps in-frame sequences with V and J called. Part of the clones is missing from these tables; in studies checked, under half for an unresolved V gene and the rest for unknown reasons. This sample holds about 230,000 clones; approximately 81% were observed only once. The top ten clones comprise approximately 7.2% of the sample. Sequenced material: peripheral blood. The receptors were gathered from a woman of 80 years or more with acute or convalescent COVID-19.

The chain employs TRBV2 and TRBJ2-3, with 8 bases matching TRBD2. After removal of 7 bases from V and 5 bases from J, the junction contained 5 bases not matched to a gene. The germline V gene has CDR1 SNHLY and CDR2 FYNNEI. The CDR3 runs 13 residues. In nucleotides, the CDR3 is TGTGCCAGCAATAGCGGGAAGGGAGATACGCAGTATTTT. This sequence encodes CASNSGKGDTQYF.

The V call is TRBV19, the J call TRBJ1-1, with D perhaps TRBD1 (5 bases). This CDR3 has 13 amino acids. V shed 2 bases and J shed 3 bases, with 7 bases lying between them. Looked up from germline, CDR1 is LNHDA and CDR2 is SQIVND (reference sequence). The CDR3 region has the DNA TGTGCCAGTAGTATATCCAGGGACACTGAAGCTTTCTTT. Encoded protein: CASSISRDTEAFF.

On this clone itself: One end of the junction is discordant with germline, which a read error may explain. The chain carries TRBV19 and TRBJ1-2; TRBD1 matches at 7 bases. The CDR3 is 18 residues long. The V gene's germline CDR1 is LNHDA and CDR2 SQIVND (reference sequence). CDR3 in DNA: TGTGCCAGTAGTATGACCGGGACAGCGTCGGTAGCTAACTATGGTTACACCTTC. Its translation is CASSMTGTASVANYGYTF.

The chain carries TRBV28 and TRBJ2-7, with 9 bases lining up with TRBD1. The germline gives CDR1 MDHEN, CDR2 SYDVKM. J lost 2 bases, V lost 3 bases, and 14 bases had no gene match. The CDR3 has 18 amino acids. This CDR3 reads CASSFAGPGTGNPYEQYF. The CDR3 DNA reads as TGTGCCAGCAGTTTTGCAGGCCCCGGGACAGGGAACCCCTACGAGCAGTACTTC. Supplemented by reference TRBV28 and TRBJ2-7, the full variable domain reads DVKVTQSSRYLVKRTGEKVFLECVQDMDHENMFWYRQDPGLGLRLIYFSYDVKMKEKGDIPEGYSVSREKKERFSLILESASTNQTSMYLCASSFAGPGTGNPYEQYFGPGTRLTVT.

This chain uses TRBV5-1 with TRBJ2-1, with 15 bases lining up with TRBD2. Germline CDR1 is SGHRS and CDR2 is YFSETQ. With V trimmed by 4 bases and J by 10 bases, 6 bases remained unmatched. The CDR3 is made up of 15 amino acids. DNA of the CDR3: TGCGCCAGCAGCCCTCGGACTAGCGGGGGGGAAGAGCAGTTCTTC. It specifies CASSPRTSGGEEQFF.

This clone turned up a few times. V usage is TRBV6-5 and J usage is TRBJ1-5; maybe TRBD1 (5 bases). The V gene lost 0 bases and the J gene lost 2 bases, with 11 bases spanning the gap. This CDR3 contains 16 residues. CDR1 and CDR2 (germline): MNHEY, SVGAGI. The DNA of the CDR3 is TGTGCCAGCAGTTACTCCGGGGGAGTGGGCAATCAGCCCCAGCATTTT. Protein sequence: CASSYSGGVGNQPQHF.

The J gene is TRBJ1-6, the V gene TRBV6-6; 7 nucleotides line up with TRBD1. This CDR3 contains 16 residues. With V trimmed by 5 bases and J by 9 bases, 13 bases remained unmatched. Germline CDR1 MNHNY, CDR2 SVGAGI (reference sequence). This CDR3 reads CASSQDRVSGTSPLHF. In nucleotides, the CDR3 is TGTGCCAGCAGTCAAGACAGGGTTAGCGGTACTTCACCCCTCCACTTT.

This clone was seen just once. This chain uses TRBV11-3 with TRBJ2-2, with a weak D call TRBD1 (6 bases). The CDR3 loop spans 14 amino acids. The V and J ends lost 2 bases and 5 bases respectively, with 9 bases between them. The V gene's germline CDR1 is SGHNT and CDR2 YENEEA. Written as DNA, the CDR3 is TGTGCCAGCAGCTTACAGGGGTTAACCGGGGAGCTGTTTTTT. Translation gives CASSLQGLTGELFF. Using reference TRBV11-3 and TRBJ2-2 for the parts outside the CDR3, the full variable domain is EAGVVQSPRYKIIEKKQPVAFWCNPISGHNTLYWYLQNLGQGPELLIRYENEEAVDDSQLPKDRFSAERLKGVDSTLKIQPAELGDSAVYLCASSLQGLTGELFFGEGSRLTVL.

This chain links TRBV6-6 with TRBJ2-1, with TRBD2 matching over 7 bases. This CDR3 region has 15 residues. Germline-derived CDR1 and CDR2 are MNHNY and SVGAGI (reference sequence). V was clipped by 2 bases and J by 2 bases; unmatched bases: 3. The CDR3 reads CASSYGGSAYNEQFF. The DNA of the CDR3 is TGTGCCAGCAGTTACGGCGGGAGTGCCTACAATGAGCAGTTCTTC.

This chain joins TRBV19 and TRBJ1-2; 8 bases fit TRBD1. Per germline, CDR1 LNHDA and CDR2 SQIVND (reference sequence). The CDR3 is 16 residues long. After removal of 8 bases from V and 2 bases from J, the junction contained 13 bases not matched to a gene. CDR3 protein: CASLSGTGAGNYGYTF. The CDR3 nucleotides are TGTGCCAGTCTATCCGGGACAGGAGCTGGGAACTATGGCTACACCTTC.

The chain couples TRBV18 to TRBJ2-5; the match to TRBD2 covers 7 bases. V lost 3 bases to trimming and J lost 4 bases; unmatched junction nucleotides: 8. CDR1 is KGHSH and CDR2 is LQKENI in the germline V gene. This CDR3 is 15 amino acids long. The CDR3 region is CASSPIRDYGETQYF. DNA for the CDR3: TGTGCCAGCTCACCTATCCGGGACTATGGAGAGACCCAGTACTTC.

J is TRBJ1-1 and V is TRBV18, with 8 bases that match TRBD1. This CDR3 contains 17 residues. Trimming removed 5 bases from V and 0 bases from J; junction bases left unmatched: 11. In germline, CDR1 is KGHSH, CDR2 LQKENI. CDR3 in DNA: TGTGCCAGCTCAAGACAGGGGCAAGTGCAAATGAACACTGAAGCTTTCTTT. Residues: CASSRQGQVQMNTEAFF. The full variable domain, with the rest looked up from reference TRBV18 and TRBJ1-1, is NAGVMQNPRHLVRRRGQEARLRCSPMKGHSHVYWYRQLPEEGLKFMVYLQKENIIDESGMPKERFSAEFPKEGPSILRIQQVVRGDSAAYFCASSRQGQVQMNTEAFFGQGTRLTVV.

V is TRBV12-3 or TRBV12-4 and J is TRBJ2-7, with TRBD1 as a possible D gene (6 bases). This CDR3 is built from 12 residues. Between the trimmed V and J ends, which lost 6 bases and 6 bases, there was a span of 12 bases. CDR3 amino acids: CASSLGTFEQYF. The DNA for the CDR3 is TGTGCCAGCAGCCTCGGGACATTCGAGCAGTACTTC.

This clone was seen a handful of times. The chain uses TRBV7-8 and TRBJ2-1; 13 bases align to TRBD2. V lost 4 bases to trimming and J lost 7 bases; unmatched junction nucleotides: 16. Germline V gives CDR1 SGHVS, CDR2 FQNEAQ. This CDR3 region has 19 residues. The DNA of the CDR3 is TGTGCCAGCAGCTCTTCCGGGACTAGCGGGGTAGGGGCGTTGAATGAGCAGTTCTTC. Residues: CASSSSGTSGVGALNEQFF.

CDR3 nucleotide sequence: TGCGCCAGCAGTGAGCGGGACTCATACTCTGGAAACACCATATATTTT. This sequence encodes CASSERDSYSGNTIYF. The V gene is TRBV10-2, the J gene TRBJ1-3, with a weak D call TRBD1 (5 bases). The CDR3 covers 16 residues. V gave up 2 bases and J gave up 0 bases, with 11 bases separating them. Germline assignment: CDR1 WSHSY and CDR2 SAAADI.

V and J are TRBV5-1 and TRBJ2-7; D may be TRBD2 (6 bases). There are 12 residues in the CDR3. CDR1 and CDR2 from the germline V gene are SGHRS and YFSETQ. V was cut by 7 bases and J by 5 bases, with 13 bases left in between. In DNA form, the CDR3 reads TGCGCCAGCCGGGACTTTCAAAACGAGCAGTACTTC. This translates into CASRDFQNEQYF.

The chain couples TRBV6-5 to TRBJ1-6; D perhaps matches TRBD1 (5 bases). V lost 0 bases and J lost 8, with 14 bases in between. This CDR3 is built from 16 residues. Germline values: CDR1 MNHEY, CDR2 SVGAGI. This CDR3 reads CASSYSNQGVDSPLHF. The CDR3 DNA follows: TGTGCCAGCAGTTACTCAAACCAAGGGGTTGATTCACCCCTCCACTTT.

The rearrangement uses TRBV9 and TRBJ1-4; 8 bases map to TRBD1. Trimming at V came to 3 bases and at J to 6 bases, leaving 7 bases not matched to a gene. Germline V gives CDR1 SGDLS, CDR2 YYNGEE. The CDR3 consists of 15 residues. CDR3 amino acids: CASSADRGPDEKLFF. Here the CDR3 DNA reads TGTGCCAGCAGCGCAGACAGGGGTCCCGATGAAAAACTGTTTTTT.

The chain combines TRBV19 with TRBJ1-5; D might be TRBD1 (5 bases). Germline assignment: CDR1 LNHDA and CDR2 SQIVND (reference sequence). This CDR3 comprises 18 residues. With 6 bases removed from V and 1 base from J, the gap between germline ends came to 22 bases. CDR3 bases: TGTGCCAGTAGAGGGCCCCTGGGCGACAGTAGGAGCAATCAGCCCCAGCATTTT. Its protein product is CASRGPLGDSRSNQPQHF.

V gene TRBV25-1 combines with J gene TRBJ1-6, with 11 bases aligning to TRBD1. Germline V lookup: CDR1 MGHDK, CDR2 SYGVNS. V was clipped by 6 bases and J by 8 bases; unmatched bases: 9. This CDR3 has 16 residues. Here the CDR3 DNA reads TGTGCCAGCAGGGAGGACAGGGGGCGAGTATATTCACCCCTCCACTTT. This translates into CASREDRGRVYSPLHF.

The chain links TRBV5-1 to TRBJ1-1; TRBD1 matches 9 bases. CDR1 is SGHRS, CDR2 YFSETQ, per germline. J was trimmed by 3 bases and V by 0 bases; bases with no gene match: 0. The CDR3 has 14 residues. CDR3 amino acids: CASSLGDRDTEAFF. The CDR3 DNA reads as TGCGCCAGCAGCTTGGGGGACAGGGACACTGAAGCTTTCTTT.

The chain combines TRBV16 with TRBJ1-1; possible D gene TRBD1, 5 bases. V lost 4 bases, J lost 4 bases, and 16 bases lay in between. This CDR3 is built from 15 residues. Germline assignment: CDR1 KGHSY and CDR2 FQNENV. CDR3 residues: CASSPIQELGTEAFF. The CDR3 nucleotides read TGTGCCAGCAGCCCCATACAGGAGCTAGGCACTGAAGCTTTCTTT.

Only a few counts were recorded for this clone. The genes are TRBV11-2 and TRBJ1-2; TRBD1 matches at 8 bases. V gave up 4 bases and J gave up 5 bases; unmatched junction bases: 9. The CDR3 has 15 amino acids. Germline assignment: CDR1 SGHAT and CDR2 FQNNGV. In DNA form, the CDR3 reads TGTGCCAGCAGCTCATTAAACCGACAGGGGTATGGCTACACCTTC. Translated, it gives CASSSLNRQGYGYTF.

The V and J genes are TRBV19 and TRBJ2-3, with D hard to call. This CDR3 region has 15 residues. From germline, CDR1 is LNHDA and CDR2 SQIVND (reference sequence). The V and J ends lost 5 bases and 1 base respectively, with 13 bases between them. This CDR3 reads CASSGSSAGTDTQYF. CDR3 coding DNA: TGTGCCAGTAGTGGAAGCAGCGCGGGCACAGATACGCAGTATTTT.

V is TRBV5-4 and J is TRBJ2-6; no clear D. The CDR3 length is 15 residues. V was clipped by 3 bases and J by 0 bases, with 7 bases between them. Germline CDR1 is SGHNT and CDR2 is YYREEE (reference sequence). CDR3: CASSSWSSGANVLTF. The CDR3 coding sequence is TGTGCCAGCAGCTCCTGGAGCTCTGGGGCCAACGTCCTGACTTTC.

V usage is TRBV15 and J usage is TRBJ2-5; 9 nucleotides agree with TRBD1. The V gene end was trimmed by 3 bases and the J gene end by 5 bases; junction bases not matched to a gene: 13. This CDR3 is built from 17 residues. Germline loops: CDR1 LNHNV, CDR2 YYDKDF (reference sequence). The CDR3 loop is CATSSEVGQGLGETQYF. The CDR3 bases are TGTGCCACCAGCAGCGAAGTGGGACAGGGACTTGGGGAGACCCAGTACTTC.

This chain links TRBV7-9 with TRBJ2-5, with 7 bases fitting TRBD1. Germline trimming cut 6 bases from V and 2 bases from J; bases unmatched to any gene: 3. This CDR3 has 13 amino acids. Germline CDR1 and CDR2: SEHNR and FQNEAQ (reference sequence). The CDR3 is CASRGGVQETQYF. In nucleotides, the CDR3 is TGTGCCAGCAGAGGGGGCGTACAAGAGACCCAGTACTTC.

The V call is TRBV29-1, the J call TRBJ2-7, with unresolved D. This CDR3 has 11 residues. The V gene's germline CDR1 is SQVTM and CDR2 ANQGSEA. The V and J ends lost 6 bases and 4 bases respectively, with 10 bases between them. The CDR3 coding sequence is TGCAGCGTCAACACCCCGTACGAGCAGTACTTC. This encodes CSVNTPYEQYF.